This record concerns one TCR beta chain sequence. Distinct nucleotide sequences in the sample also encode this CDR3. Authors' data handling: Amplification of reference gene primers was used by the study to estimate nucleated cell counts. Measured with immunoSEQ multiplex PCR; TCRdb has only the in-frame clones, and not every one. V and J calls and clone size are as listed in that table; D and trimming were resolved from the DNA. The sample comprises around 500,000 clones, over 75% of which are singletons, and 3% to 4% rests with the top ten. The data derive from a study of blood T cell repertoires in COVID-19. About the research overall: Collection of acute and convalescent COVID-19 samples took place in the United States, Italy and Spain. T cells, B-cell-depleted T cells, or PBMCs provided the cDNA or gDNA that served as material.

Trimming took 2 bases from V and 1 from J, leaving 5 bases between them. This CDR3 is 13 amino acids long. CDR1 is LNHDA, CDR2 SQIVND, per germline (reference sequence). The clonotype originates from a human donor in a cohort sampled during active COVID-19. The chain is built from TRBV19 and TRBJ1-1, with a tentative D call TRBD1 (5 bases). Sequences were obtained from peripheral blood. The DNA of the CDR3 is TGTGCCAGTAGTATAACAGGGAACACTGAAGCTTTCTTT. The encoded protein is CASSITGNTEAFF.